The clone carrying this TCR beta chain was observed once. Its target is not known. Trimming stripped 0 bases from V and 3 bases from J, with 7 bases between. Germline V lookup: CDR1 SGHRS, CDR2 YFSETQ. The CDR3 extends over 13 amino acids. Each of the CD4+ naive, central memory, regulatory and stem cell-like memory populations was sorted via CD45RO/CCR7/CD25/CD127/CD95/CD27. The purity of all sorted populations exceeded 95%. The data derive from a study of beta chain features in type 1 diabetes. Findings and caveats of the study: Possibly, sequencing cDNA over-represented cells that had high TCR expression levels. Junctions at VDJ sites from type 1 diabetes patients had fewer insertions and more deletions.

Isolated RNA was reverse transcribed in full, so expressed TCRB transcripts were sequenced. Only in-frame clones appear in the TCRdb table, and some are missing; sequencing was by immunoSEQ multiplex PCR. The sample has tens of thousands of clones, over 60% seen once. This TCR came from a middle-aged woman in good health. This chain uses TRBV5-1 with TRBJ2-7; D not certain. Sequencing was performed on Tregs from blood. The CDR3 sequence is CASSLGQIYEQYF. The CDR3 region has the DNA TGCGCCAGCAGCTTGGGGCAAATCTACGAGCAGTACTTC.